A single sample is the source of the 31 T cell receptor beta chains below, sequenced in a study of shared clonotypes between healthy human individuals. Terminally differentiated effector memory CD45RA+ cells were left out of the naive CD8 fraction, which was CD45RO-negative and positively selected for CCR7. The table came from immunoSEQ multiplex PCR; TCRdb's copy has only in-frame clones and leaves some out. The sample consists of about 870,000 clones, 80% to 95% of them appearing once. Material: naive CD8+ T cells sorted from blood. Source of these receptors: a man aged 30-40 years in good health.

The gene calls are TRBV5-6 and TRBJ2-3; D remains ambiguous. CDR1 is SGHDT, CDR2 YYEEEE, per germline. This CDR3 spans 13 amino acids. Trimming took off 4 bases at V and 4 bases at J, with 10 bases between the two ends. CDR3 in amino acids: CASSPGPPDTQYF. The CDR3 DNA is TGTGCCAGCAGCCCTGGACCCCCAGATACGCAGTATTTT.

This clone was seen a single time. The gene calls are TRBV7-9 and TRBJ2-3; tentatively, D is TRBD1 or TRBD2 (5 bases each). The V gene's germline CDR1 is SEHNR and CDR2 FQNEAQ (reference sequence). V lost 6 bases, J lost 0 bases, and 19 bases lay in between. There are 17 residues in the CDR3. In nucleotides, the CDR3 is TGTGCCAGCAGGAGGGGCCTAACAGGATTCAGCACAGATACGCAGTATTTT. Encoded protein: CASRRGLTGFSTDTQYF.

The genes are TRBV4-3 and TRBJ2-7; 9 bases map to TRBD1. The CDR3 consists of 15 residues. Germline CDR1 and CDR2: LGHNA and YSLEER. J lost 4 bases, V lost 4 bases, and 8 bases had no gene match. DNA of the CDR3: TGCGCCAGCAGCCCCCACTTCGGGACAGGGTACGAGCAGTACTTC. The encoded protein is CASSPHFGTGYEQYF.

The chain combines TRBV21-1 with TRBJ2-7; the D call TRBD2 from the table was never checked on the DNA. TRBV21-1 is classified as a pseudogene. The CDR3 length is 14 residues. CDR3 in amino acids: CASTAGTSGRGQYF. The CDR3 region has the DNA TGTGCCAGCACCGCCGGGACTAGCGGGAGGGGGCAGTACTTC.

The V gene is TRBV28, the J gene TRBJ2-7; D unresolved. The CDR3 sequence is 12 residues long. Germline CDR1 and CDR2: MDHEN and SYDVKM. V gave up 7 bases and J gave up 1 base, with 8 bases separating them. This CDR3 is CASKASSYEQYF. CDR3 DNA sequence: TGTGCCAGCAAGGCGTCTTCCTACGAGCAGTACTTC.

This clone has a handful of counts. The rearrangement joins TRBV28 to TRBJ2-2; TRBD2 agrees at 10 bases. The junction had 4 bases not matched to a gene; V was cut back by 6 bases and J by 6 bases. Germline-derived CDR1 and CDR2 are MDHEN and SYDVKM. The CDR3 consists of 14 residues. The CDR3 sequence: CASRGTSDAGELFF. DNA of the CDR3: TGTGCCAGCAGGGGGACTAGCGATGCCGGGGAGCTGTTTTTT.

A word on this clone: Other DNA sequences in this specimen translate into the identical CDR3. CDR3 in amino acids: CSVEAGNSYEQYF. CDR3 in DNA: TGCAGCGTTGAGGCAGGGAACTCCTACGAGCAGTACTTC. The chain has TRBV29-1 and TRBJ2-7, with a possible D match to TRBD1 (5 bases). CDR1 and CDR2 (germline): SQVTM, ANQGSEA. There are 13 residues in the CDR3. The V and J ends lost 3 bases and 0 bases respectively, with 9 bases between them.

The chain recombines TRBV11-2 with TRBJ2-7; no clear D. The germline V gene has CDR1 SGHAT and CDR2 FQNNGV. Trimming left V 1 base short and J 2 bases short, with 24 bases between. The CDR3 has 19 amino acids. The DNA of the CDR3 is TGTGCCAGCAGCTTAGCGGCAGGCTTATCTAGGGTTAGGACCTACGAGCAGTACTTC. It codes for CASSLAAGLSRVRTYEQYF.

This clone was detected once. V and J are TRBV10-3 and TRBJ2-7; 11 bases agree with TRBD2. CDR1 is ENHRY, CDR2 SYGVKD, per germline. V shed 3 bases, J shed 4 bases, and the junction held 2 bases outside the gene matches. The CDR3 has 14 amino acids. The CDR3 is CAISDTSGSYEQYF. CDR3 sequence (DNA): TGTGCCATCAGTGATACTAGCGGGAGTTACGAGCAGTACTTC.

The V gene is TRBV5-5, the J gene TRBJ1-1; TRBD1 aligns across 7 bases. This CDR3 region has 14 residues. J gave up 6 bases and V 4 bases, and 9 bases lay outside the gene matches. Germline CDR1 is SGHKS and CDR2 is YYEKEE (reference sequence). The CDR3: CASSTPQGGPEAFF. The CDR3 DNA follows: TGTGCCAGCAGCACCCCTCAGGGGGGACCTGAAGCTTTCTTT.

Note on this clone: This sample includes further DNA sequences coding for the same CDR3. The chain's CDR3 is CASSFLGSNQPQHF. In nucleotides, the CDR3 is TGTGCCAGCAGTTTCCTAGGGAGCAATCAGCCCCAGCATTTT. This chain connects TRBV27 to TRBJ1-5; D gene uncertain. V lost 3 bases and J lost 1, with 7 bases in between. This CDR3 contains 14 residues. Germline CDR1 MNHEY, CDR2 SMNVEV (reference sequence).

This chain connects TRBV6-1 to TRBJ2-7; 10 bases line up with TRBD1. This CDR3 is 14 amino acids long. Trimming took 8 bases from V and 3 from J; bases not matched to a gene: 7. Germline assignment: CDR1 MNHNS and CDR2 SASEGT. The CDR3 is CASSRGTGVYEQYF. For the CDR3, the DNA is TGTGCCAGCTCGAGGGGGACAGGGGTCTACGAGCAGTACTTC.

The chain uses TRBV7-2 and TRBJ1-2; D remains unclear. The CDR3 sequence is 16 residues long. V was clipped by 5 bases and J by 4 bases, with 20 bases between them. Per germline, CDR1 SGHTA and CDR2 FQGNSA. This CDR3 reads CASSPSITPFSYGYTF. The CDR3 DNA is TGTGCCAGCAGCCCCTCCATTACGCCCTTTAGCTATGGCTACACCTTC.

The V and J genes are TRBV4-3 and TRBJ2-3; D not resolved. CDR3 size: 15 residues. Germline V gene data show CDR1 as LGHNA and CDR2 as YSLEER. V was trimmed by 0 bases and J by 4 bases, leaving 11 bases between them. Here the CDR3 DNA reads TGCGCCAGCAGCCAAGAACTCTCCCACGCAGATACGCAGTATTTT. Translation: CASSQELSHADTQYF.

The J gene is TRBJ2-7, the V gene TRBV7-8; tentatively, D is TRBD1 (5 bases). CDR3 size: 16 residues. Trimming cost V 1 base and J 5 bases, with 18 bases left between them. Germline V gene data show CDR1 as SGHVS and CDR2 as FQNEAQ. The CDR3, as DNA: TGTGCCAGCAGCTTAGATACGCAGGGATCTCATGACGAGCAGTACTTC. Protein: CASSLDTQGSHDEQYF.

The chain combines TRBV29-1 with TRBJ1-1, with D perhaps matching TRBD1 (5 bases). The CDR3 contains 14 residues. Germline V gene lookup returns CDR1 SQVTM and CDR2 ANQGSEA. The germline V and J ends were trimmed by 7 bases and 0 bases, with 15 bases remaining between them. The CDR3 reads CSAGGGELNTEAFF. The CDR3 region has the DNA TGCAGCGCCGGCGGGGGAGAATTGAACACTGAAGCTTTCTTT.

The gene calls are TRBV9 and TRBJ1-1; perhaps TRBD1 as D (6 bases). V gave up 4 bases and J gave up 5 bases, with 21 bases separating them. Germline V lookup: CDR1 SGDLS, CDR2 YYNGEE. This CDR3 has 16 residues. The CDR3 loop is CASSSGVGGGNTEAFF. The CDR3 nucleotides read TGTGCCAGCAGCTCGGGAGTGGGGGGCGGGAATACTGAAGCTTTCTTT.

This clone was seen a single time. This rearrangement joins TRBV2 to TRBJ2-1; D not certain. The V and J ends lost 8 bases and 0 bases respectively, with 11 bases between them. CDR3 size: 14 residues. Germline-derived CDR1 and CDR2 are SNHLY and FYNNEI. CDR3 amino acids: CASDRRSSYNEQFF. The DNA of the CDR3 is TGTGCCAGCGACCGGCGGAGCTCCTACAATGAGCAGTTCTTC.

The rearrangement uses TRBV7-9 and TRBJ2-7, with D maybe TRBD1 (6 bases). The CDR3 length is 15 residues. V gave up 5 bases and J gave up 0 bases, with 14 bases separating them. Germline assignment: CDR1 SEHNR and CDR2 FQNEAQ (reference sequence). The CDR3 DNA reads as TGTGCCAGCAGCGGTGACAGGATCTACTCCTACGAGCAGTACTTC. Translating gives CASSGDRIYSYEQYF.

The genes are TRBV29-1 and TRBJ1-1, with a tentative D call TRBD1 (5 bases). This CDR3 region has 14 residues. The germline V gene has CDR1 SQVTM and CDR2 ANQGSEA. Trimming shortened V by 6 bases and J by 0 bases, and 14 bases separated the two germline ends. CDR3 sequence: CSVDPQGMNTEAFF. CDR3 sequence (DNA): TGCAGCGTAGACCCTCAGGGTATGAACACTGAAGCTTTCTTT.

The rearrangement uses TRBV6-6 and TRBJ1-4; tentative D call: TRBD1 (6 bases). Germline CDR1 MNHNY, CDR2 SVGAGI (reference sequence). CDR3 length: 14 amino acids. With 4 bases removed from V and 6 bases from J, the gap between germline ends came to 12 bases. CDR3 in amino acids: CASSSQGLHEKLFF. Here the CDR3 DNA reads TGTGCCAGCAGTTCACAGGGTTTGCATGAAAAACTGTTTTTT.

The chain recombines TRBV11-2 with TRBJ1-3; 8 bases map to TRBD1. J was trimmed by 0 bases and V by 5 bases; bases with no gene match: 3. The CDR3 has 15 amino acids. Germline CDR1 and CDR2: SGHAT and FQNNGV. CDR3 coding DNA: TGTGCCAGCAGCGACAGGGGTATCTCTGGAAACACCATATATTTT. It encodes CASSDRGISGNTIYF.

The V gene is TRBV9, the J gene TRBJ2-5; TRBD1 matches at 11 bases. The germline V gene encodes CDR1 SGDLS and CDR2 YYNGEE. V shed 3 bases, J shed 5 bases, and the junction held 9 bases outside the gene matches. This CDR3 is built from 16 residues. The CDR3 coding sequence is TGTGCCAGCAGCGGGGACAGGGGGAGAGACGTTGAGACCCAGTACTTC. This sequence encodes CASSGDRGRDVETQYF.

The V and J genes are TRBV4-1 and TRBJ2-4; 8 bases align to TRBD2. The CDR3 spans 17 residues. J gave up 0 bases and V 0 bases, and 4 bases lay outside the gene matches. Germline CDR1 MGHRA, CDR2 YSYEKL. The CDR3 DNA follows: TGCGCCAGCAGCCAAGAGAGGGCGGGAGGAGCCAAAAACATTCAGTACTTC. Protein product: CASSQERAGGAKNIQYF.

Turning to this clone: Since a much larger clone is just one base distant, this may be a read error. The V and J genes are TRBV6-6 and TRBJ2-7; 10 bases map to TRBD1. V lost 2 bases and J lost 2; bases outside the gene matches: 0. The CDR3 has 14 residues. Germline-derived CDR1 and CDR2 are MNHNY and SVGAGI (reference sequence). CDR3: CASSYGTGAYEQYF. The CDR3 nucleotides are TGTGCCAGCAGTTACGGGACAGGGGCCTACGAGCAGTACTTC.

This clone was observed a handful of times. The gene calls are TRBV19 and TRBJ1-5; 8 positions agree with TRBD1. The CDR3 contains 16 residues. Looked up from germline, CDR1 is LNHDA and CDR2 is SQIVND (reference sequence). J lost 4 bases, V lost 3 bases, and 8 bases had no gene match. The CDR3 region has the DNA TGTGCCAGTAGTATGGGAGCCAGGGGGCGAAATCAGCCCCAGCATTTT. It yields the protein CASSMGARGRNQPQHF.

This chain uses TRBV7-2 with TRBJ2-1; possibly TRBD1 for D (5 bases). Germline V lookup: CDR1 SGHTA, CDR2 FQGNSA. V gave up 5 bases and J gave up 8 bases, with 16 bases separating them. CDR3 length: 14 residues. The CDR3 protein is CASSPVGQMDEQFF. The CDR3 region has the DNA TGTGCCAGCAGCCCAGTAGGACAAATGGATGAGCAGTTCTTC.

The chain recombines TRBV6-5 with TRBJ2-5; weak D call: TRBD1 (6 bases). V was cut by 8 bases and J by 6 bases, with 16 bases left in between. This CDR3 has 13 amino acids. Germline CDR1 reads MNHEY; CDR2 reads SVGAGI. The CDR3 coding sequence is TGTGCCAGCCAAGGGGGTTTTCAGCAGACCCAGTACTTC. It yields the protein CASQGGFQQTQYF.

The chain recombines TRBV27 with TRBJ1-3, with D tentatively TRBD1 (6 bases). Deletions cut 6 bases from V and 5 bases from J, with 26 bases between. Germline lookup yields CDR1 MNHEY and CDR2 SMNVEV (reference sequence). The CDR3 covers 18 residues. CDR3 residues: CASSPYREGVLGRNTIYF. CDR3 sequence (DNA): TGTGCCAGCAGCCCATACAGGGAAGGGGTCCTAGGAAGAAACACCATATATTTT.

The gene calls are TRBV28 and TRBJ2-7; D perhaps matches TRBD1 (5 bases). In germline, CDR1 is MDHEN, CDR2 SYDVKM. V was trimmed by 5 bases and J by 4 bases, leaving 18 bases between them. This CDR3 spans 15 amino acids. CDR3: CASSAWTKSGYEQYF. CDR3 coding DNA: TGTGCCAGCAGTGCCTGGACAAAGTCAGGATACGAGCAGTACTTC.

The table lists this clone with a count of one. The V and J genes are TRBV7-6 and TRBJ2-3; TRBD2 matches 8 bases. This CDR3 comprises 16 residues. The germline gives CDR1 SGHVS, CDR2 FNYEAQ. J was trimmed by 0 bases and V by 5 bases; bases with no gene match: 7. CDR3 DNA sequence: TGTGCCAGCAGCCAGGGAACGGGAGGGAGCACAGATACGCAGTATTTT. Protein product: CASSQGTGGSTDTQYF.